This T cell receptor beta chain was documented in a study of OX40 agonist ivuxolimab in advanced cancers. Points from the study as a whole: CD8+ T cells averaged more expanded clones than CD4+.

The repertoire was sequenced with immunoSEQ multiplex PCR; TCRdb's copy has only in-frame clones and lacks some. The sample lists about 20,000 clones, less than 85% occurring once. As concerns this clone: Its antigen remains unidentified.

The length of the CDR3 is 13 residues. V was pared by 7 bases and J by 5 bases, with 12 bases between. CDR1 is SGHRS and CDR2 is YFSETQ in the germline V gene. The chain uses TRBV5-1 and TRBJ1-4; D might be TRBD1 (5 bases). This TCR was recovered from an adult with an advanced solid tumor such as melanoma, head and neck, liver or kidney cancer. The specimen was CD4+ or CD8+ T cells sorted from blood, collected in a trial of the OX40 agonist ivuxolimab. Here the CDR3 reads CASGGQGNEKLFF. The CDR3, as DNA: TGCGCCAGCGGAGGGCAGGGAAATGAAAAACTGTTTTTT.